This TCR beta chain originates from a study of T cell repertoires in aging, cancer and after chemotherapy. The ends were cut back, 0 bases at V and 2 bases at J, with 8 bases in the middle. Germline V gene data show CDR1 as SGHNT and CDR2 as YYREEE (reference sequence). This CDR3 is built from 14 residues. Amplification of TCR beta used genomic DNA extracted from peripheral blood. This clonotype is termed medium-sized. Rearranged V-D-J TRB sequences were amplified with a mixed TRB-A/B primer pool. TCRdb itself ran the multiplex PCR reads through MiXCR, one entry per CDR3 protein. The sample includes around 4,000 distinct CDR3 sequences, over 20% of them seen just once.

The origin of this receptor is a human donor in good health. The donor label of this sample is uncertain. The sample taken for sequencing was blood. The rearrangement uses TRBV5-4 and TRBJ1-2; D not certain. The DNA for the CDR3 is TGTGCCAGCAGCTTGGAAACAGAAAACTATGGCTACACCTTC. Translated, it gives CASSLETENYGYTF. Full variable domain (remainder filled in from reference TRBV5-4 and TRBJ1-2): ETGVTQSPTHLIKTRGQQVTLRCSSQSGHNTVSWYQQALGQGPQFIFQYYREEENGRGNFPPRFSGLQFPNYSSELNVNALELDDSALYLCASSLETENYGYTFGSGTRLTVV.